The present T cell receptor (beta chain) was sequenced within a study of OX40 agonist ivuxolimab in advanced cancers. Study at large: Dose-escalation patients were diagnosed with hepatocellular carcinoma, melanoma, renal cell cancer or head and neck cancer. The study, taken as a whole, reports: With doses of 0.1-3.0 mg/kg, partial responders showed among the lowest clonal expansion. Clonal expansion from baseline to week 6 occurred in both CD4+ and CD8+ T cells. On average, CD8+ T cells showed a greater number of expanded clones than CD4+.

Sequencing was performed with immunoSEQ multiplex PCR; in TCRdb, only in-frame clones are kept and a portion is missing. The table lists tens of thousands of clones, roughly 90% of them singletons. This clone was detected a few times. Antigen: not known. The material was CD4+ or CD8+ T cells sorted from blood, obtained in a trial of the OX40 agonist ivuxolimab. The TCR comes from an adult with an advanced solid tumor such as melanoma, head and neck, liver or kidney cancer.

CDR3 DNA sequence: TGCGCCAGCAGCCCACAGGGAACGTGGAACACTGAAGCTTTCTTT. Translation gives CASSPQGTWNTEAFF. The chain combines TRBV5-1 with TRBJ1-1; D perhaps matches TRBD1 (6 bases). Trimming cost V 4 bases and J 1 base, with 14 bases left between them. The CDR3 is made up of 15 amino acids. Germline assignment: CDR1 SGHRS and CDR2 YFSETQ.